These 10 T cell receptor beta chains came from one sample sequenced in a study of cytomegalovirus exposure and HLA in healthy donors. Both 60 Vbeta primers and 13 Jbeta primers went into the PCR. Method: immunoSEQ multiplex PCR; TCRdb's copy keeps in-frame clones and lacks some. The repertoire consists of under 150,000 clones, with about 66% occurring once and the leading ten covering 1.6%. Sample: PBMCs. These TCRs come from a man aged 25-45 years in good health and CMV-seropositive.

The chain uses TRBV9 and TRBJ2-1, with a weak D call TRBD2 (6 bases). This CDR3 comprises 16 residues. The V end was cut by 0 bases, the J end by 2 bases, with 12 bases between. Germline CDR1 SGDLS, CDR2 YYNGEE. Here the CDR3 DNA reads TGTGCCAGCAGCGTAGAAGCGGGTACGACCTACAATGAGCAGTTCTTC. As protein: CASSVEAGTTYNEQFF.

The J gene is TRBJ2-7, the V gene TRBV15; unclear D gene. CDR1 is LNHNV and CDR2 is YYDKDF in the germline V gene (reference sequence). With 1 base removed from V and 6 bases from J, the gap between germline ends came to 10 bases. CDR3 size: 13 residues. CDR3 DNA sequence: TGTGCCACCAGCAGAGTGTACCGCGTCGAGCAGTACTTC. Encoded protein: CATSRVYRVEQYF.

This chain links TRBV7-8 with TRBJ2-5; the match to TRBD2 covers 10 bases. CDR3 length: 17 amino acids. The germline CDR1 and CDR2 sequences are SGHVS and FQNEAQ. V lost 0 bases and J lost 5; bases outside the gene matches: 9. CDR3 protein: CASSLALAGVLHETQYF. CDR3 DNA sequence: TGTGCCAGCAGCTTAGCCCTAGCGGGGGTACTCCACGAGACCCAGTACTTC.

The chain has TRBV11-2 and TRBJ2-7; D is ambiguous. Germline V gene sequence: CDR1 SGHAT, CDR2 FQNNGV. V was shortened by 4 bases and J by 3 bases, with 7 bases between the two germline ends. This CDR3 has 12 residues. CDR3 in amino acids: CASSSDSYEQYF. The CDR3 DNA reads TGTGCCAGCAGCTCCGATAGCTACGAGCAGTACTTC.

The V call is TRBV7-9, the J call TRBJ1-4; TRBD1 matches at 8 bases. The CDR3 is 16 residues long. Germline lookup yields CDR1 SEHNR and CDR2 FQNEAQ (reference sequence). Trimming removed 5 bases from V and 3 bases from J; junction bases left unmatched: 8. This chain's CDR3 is CASSRQGIRANEKLFF. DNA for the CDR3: TGTGCCAGCAGCCGACAGGGGATCAGGGCTAATGAAAAACTGTTTTTT.

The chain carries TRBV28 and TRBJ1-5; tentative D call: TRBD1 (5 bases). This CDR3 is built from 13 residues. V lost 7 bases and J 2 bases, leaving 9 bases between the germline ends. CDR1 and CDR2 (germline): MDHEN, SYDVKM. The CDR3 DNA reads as TGTGCCAGCACTCCGGGGGGCAATCAGCCCCAGCATTTT. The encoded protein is CASTPGGNQPQHF.

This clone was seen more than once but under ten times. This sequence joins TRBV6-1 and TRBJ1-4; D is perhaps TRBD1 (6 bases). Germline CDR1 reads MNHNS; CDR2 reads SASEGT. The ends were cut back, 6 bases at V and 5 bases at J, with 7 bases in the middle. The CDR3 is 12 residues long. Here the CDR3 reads CASRDRNEKLFF. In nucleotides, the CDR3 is TGTGCCAGCAGGGACAGAAATGAAAAACTGTTTTTT.

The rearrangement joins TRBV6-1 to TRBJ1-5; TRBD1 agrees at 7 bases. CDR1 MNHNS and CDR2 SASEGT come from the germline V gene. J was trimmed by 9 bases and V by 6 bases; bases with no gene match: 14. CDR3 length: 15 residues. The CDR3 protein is CASRLYGTAGGPQHF. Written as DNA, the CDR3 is TGTGCCAGCAGGCTATACGGGACAGCAGGAGGGCCCCAGCATTTT.

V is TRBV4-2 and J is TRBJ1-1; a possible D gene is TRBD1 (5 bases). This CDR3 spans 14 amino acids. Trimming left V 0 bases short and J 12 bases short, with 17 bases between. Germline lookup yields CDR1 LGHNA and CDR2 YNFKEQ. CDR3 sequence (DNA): TGTGCCAGCAGCCAAGATACCCTCGGGGGAGTTCCTTTCTTT. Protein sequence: CASSQDTLGGVPFF.

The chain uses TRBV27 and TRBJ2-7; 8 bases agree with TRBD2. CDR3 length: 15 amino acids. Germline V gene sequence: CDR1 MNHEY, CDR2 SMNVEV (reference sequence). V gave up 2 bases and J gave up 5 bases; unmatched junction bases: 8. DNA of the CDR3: TGTGCCAGCAGTTTAGACGGGAGGGCCATCCACGAGCAGTACTTC. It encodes CASSLDGRAIHEQYF.